Here is one T cell receptor (beta chain) with its context. Two consecutive negative NP/OP PCR tests, clearance, or resolved symptoms defined Cohort 3 recovery. This specimen belongs to a study of blood T cell repertoires in COVID-19. Study in general: COVID-19 samples from acute and convalescent phases originated in the United States, Italy and Spain. Sample material is recorded as cDNA or gDNA derived from T cells, B-cell-depleted T cells, or PBMCs.

Per the germline V gene, CDR1 is WSHSY and CDR2 is SAAADI. V lost 3 bases to trimming and J lost 5 bases, with 5 bases between them. CDR3 length: 12 residues. Original processing notes: Reference gene primer amplification gave estimated nucleated cell counts. The protocol was immunoSEQ multiplex PCR, while the TCRdb copy is restricted to in-frame clones and leaves out a portion. The DNA was the basis for D and trimming; V, J and clone size are from that table. The sample gives about 250,000 clones, around 86% of which show up once; around 15% is in the top ten. The TCR comes from a man between 18 and 29 years old who had recovered from COVID-19. The V call is TRBV10-2, the J call TRBJ2-1; no clear D gene. Specimen: PBMCs or T cells enriched from blood (not recorded which). The CDR3 region has the DNA TGCGCCAGCAGTGATCGTAACAATGAGCAGTTCTTC. Its translation is CASSDRNNEQFF.